The next 19 T cell receptor beta chains were all read from a single sample in a study of cytomegalovirus exposure and HLA in healthy donors. Primers for the PCR totalled 60 Vbeta and 13 Jbeta. Profiled with immunoSEQ multiplex PCR; TCRdb holds only in-frame clones, not every one. The sample has about 120,000 clones, 74% seen once. Material for sequencing was PBMCs. The source is a human donor in good health.

The chain joins TRBV2 to TRBJ2-7; TRBD1 matches 10 bases. This CDR3 is built from 12 residues. Per the germline V gene, CDR1 is SNHLY and CDR2 is FYNNEI. V lost 8 bases to trimming and J lost 3 bases; unmatched junction nucleotides: 1. The CDR3: CASRDRGYEQYF. CDR3 in DNA: TGTGCCAGCCGGGACAGGGGCTACGAGCAGTACTTC.

The J gene is TRBJ2-7, the V gene TRBV10-3; 7 nucleotides align to TRBD1. The CDR3 covers 13 residues. V gave up 6 bases and J gave up 1 base; unmatched junction bases: 3. Per the germline V gene, CDR1 is ENHRY and CDR2 is SYGVKD. The DNA of the CDR3 is TGTGCCATCAGAAGGGACAGTTCCTACGAGCAGTACTTC. It yields the protein CAIRRDSSYEQYF.

The V and J genes are TRBV2 and TRBJ2-2; TRBD1 might be the D (5 bases). This CDR3 is built from 14 residues. Germline-derived CDR1 and CDR2 are SNHLY and FYNNEI. V gave up 8 bases and J gave up 2 bases, with 12 bases separating them. CDR3 residues: CASQGFLNTGELFF. CDR3 in DNA: TGTGCCAGCCAGGGATTTCTAAACACCGGGGAGCTGTTTTTT.

CDR3 sequence: CASRKGAGNQPQHF. The CDR3 DNA reads as TGTGCCAGCAGAAAGGGGGCTGGCAATCAGCCCCAGCATTTT. This sequence joins TRBV5-5 and TRBJ1-5, with 7 bases that match TRBD1. With 5 bases clipped from V and 2 bases from J, the junction kept 4 bases outside the gene matches. In germline, CDR1 is SGHKS, CDR2 YYEKEE (reference sequence). The CDR3 loop spans 14 amino acids.

This chain joins TRBV18 and TRBJ1-2, with D unresolved. The CDR3 loop spans 18 amino acids. V shed 3 bases and J shed 2 bases, with 22 bases lying between them. Germline values: CDR1 KGHSH, CDR2 LQKENI. CDR3 DNA: TGTGCCAGCTCACCCGGAATAACACGAGGAGGATCCAACTATGGCTACACCTTC. Residues: CASSPGITRGGSNYGYTF.

This clone was seen only once. V is TRBV6-5 and J is TRBJ2-5; a possible D gene is TRBD2 (5 bases). CDR1 and CDR2 from the germline V gene are MNHEY and SVGAGI. Trimming stripped 6 bases from V and 5 bases from J, with 16 bases between. This CDR3 is built from 14 residues. The CDR3 protein is CASSIARVAETQYF. The CDR3 DNA follows: TGTGCCAGCAGCATAGCACGGGTAGCGGAGACCCAGTACTTC.

In its sample, this clone was seen once. The J gene is TRBJ1-2, the V gene TRBV4-2, with D perhaps matching TRBD1 (6 bases). The CDR3 covers 16 residues. With 0 bases removed from V and 5 bases from J, the gap between germline ends came to 16 bases. Germline CDR1 and CDR2: LGHNA and YNFKEQ. CDR3 sequence reads: CASSQDEGHRDYGYTF. CDR3 DNA: TGTGCCAGCAGCCAAGATGAGGGACACAGGGATTATGGCTACACCTTC.

The gene calls are TRBV7-8 and TRBJ1-2; D unclear. This CDR3 has 11 residues. Germline-derived CDR1 and CDR2 are SGHVS and FQNEAQ. Deletions cut 4 bases from V and 8 bases from J, with 8 bases between. The CDR3 region has the DNA TGTGCCAGCAGCTCCGCGGGGGGCTACACCTTC. It yields the protein CASSSAGGYTF. The full variable domain, in which reference TRBV7-8 and TRBJ1-2 provide the parts outside the CDR3, is GAGVSQSPRYKVAKRGQDVALRCDPISGHVSLFWYQQALGQGPEFLTYFQNEAQLDKSGLPSDRFFAERPEGSVSTLKIQRTQQEDSAVYLCASSSAGGYTFGSGTRLTVV.

The genes are TRBV11-2 and TRBJ2-7; 9 positions agree with TRBD1. J gave up 6 bases and V 6 bases, and 6 bases lay outside the gene matches. There are 13 residues in the CDR3. Germline V gives CDR1 SGHAT, CDR2 FQNNGV. The CDR3 spells CASSFTGGGEQYF. As DNA, the CDR3 is TGTGCCAGCAGTTTCACAGGGGGCGGCGAGCAGTACTTC.

In its sample, this clone was seen a few times. V is TRBV7-8 and J is TRBJ2-5; 7 bases are a match to TRBD1. The J call is doubtful: the DNA matches TRBJ2-7 better. This CDR3 comprises 15 residues. Germline-derived CDR1 and CDR2 are SGHVS and FQNEAQ. The CDR3 here is CASSARRDRVIEQYF. In DNA form, the CDR3 reads TGTGCCAGCAGCGCCCGCCGGGACAGAGTTATCGAGCAGTACTTC.

J is TRBJ2-3 and V is TRBV27; tentative D call: TRBD2 (6 bases). Trimming removed 6 bases from V and 0 bases from J, with 7 bases in between. The CDR3 totals 13 residues. Germline loops: CDR1 MNHEY, CDR2 SMNVEV (reference sequence). The CDR3 DNA sequence: TGTGCCAGCAGGGGACTTAGCACAGATACGCAGTATTTT. It is translated as CASRGLSTDTQYF.

The V call is TRBV4-2, the J call TRBJ2-1; TRBD2 matches 8 bases. The CDR3 consists of 16 residues. CDR1 and CDR2 from the germline V gene are LGHNA and YNFKEQ. With 1 base clipped from V and 5 bases from J, the junction kept 7 bases outside the gene matches. The CDR3 here is CASSQGPAGVDNEQFF. CDR3 DNA sequence: TGTGCCAGCAGCCAAGGTCCAGCGGGAGTTGACAATGAGCAGTTCTTC.

This clone appeared a single time. V gene TRBV4-2 combines with J gene TRBJ2-7; 8 bases are shared with TRBD1. The V gene's germline CDR1 is LGHNA and CDR2 YNFKEQ. This CDR3 comprises 15 residues. Trimming took 0 bases from V and 1 from J; bases not matched to a gene: 2. The CDR3 sequence is CASSQDGQGSYEQYF. The CDR3, as DNA: TGTGCCAGCAGCCAAGACGGACAGGGATCCTACGAGCAGTACTTC.

V gene TRBV19 combines with J gene TRBJ2-3; 10 positions agree with TRBD2. Germline CDR1 is LNHDA and CDR2 is SQIVND (reference sequence). J was trimmed by 4 bases and V by 8 bases; bases with no gene match: 6. CDR3 length: 14 residues. The CDR3 is CASGLAGASDTQYF. DNA for the CDR3: TGTGCCAGTGGGCTAGCGGGGGCCTCAGATACGCAGTATTTT.

V gene TRBV6-6 combines with J gene TRBJ1-2; D remains unclear. Trimming took 6 bases from V and 8 from J, leaving 10 bases between them. Germline CDR1 MNHNY, CDR2 SVGAGI (reference sequence). This CDR3 region has 11 residues. The chain's CDR3 is CASRGGRGYTF. In nucleotides, the CDR3 is TGTGCCAGCAGGGGAGGTAGAGGCTACACCTTC.

The rearrangement uses TRBV5-5 and TRBJ2-6; D not resolved. Per germline, CDR1 SGHKS and CDR2 YYEKEE (reference sequence). Trimming took 4 bases from V and 0 from J, leaving 11 bases between them. The CDR3 consists of 16 residues. CDR3 coding DNA: TGTGCCAGCAGCCCCATCCGGAGCTCTGGGGCCAACGTCCTGACTTTC. Translating gives CASSPIRSSGANVLTF.

The V and J genes are TRBV6-6 and TRBJ1-1; no clear D. The CDR3 runs to 15 residues. The germline V gene has CDR1 MNHNY and CDR2 SVGAGI (reference sequence). Deletions cut 2 bases from V and 3 bases from J, with 13 bases between. The CDR3 spells CASSYDRQVDTEAFF. Written as DNA, the CDR3 is TGTGCCAGCAGTTACGACCGTCAGGTTGACACTGAAGCTTTCTTT.

This clone was seen once. V gene TRBV21-1 combines with J gene TRBJ2-5; TRBD1, the D gene given by the table, was not confirmed from the DNA. TRBV21-1 is recorded as a pseudogene. The CDR3 is 12 amino acids. This CDR3 reads CAIVDSQETQYF. For the CDR3, the DNA is TGTGCCATCGTCGACAGCCAAGAGACCCAGTACTTC.

The chain links TRBV5-1 to TRBJ2-7, with 7 bases aligning to TRBD2. The ends lost 1 base at V and 2 bases at J; junction bases unmatched: 3. Germline V lookup: CDR1 SGHRS, CDR2 YFSETQ. This CDR3 is 14 amino acids long. CDR3: CASSLRRETYEQYF. CDR3 nucleotide sequence: TGCGCCAGCAGCTTGCGGCGGGAGACCTACGAGCAGTACTTC. Full variable domain (rest looked up from reference TRBV5-1 and TRBJ2-7): KAGVTQTPRYLIKTRGQQVTLSCSPISGHRSVSWYQQTPGQGLQFLFEYFSETQRNKGNFPGRFSGRQFSNSRSEMNVSTLELGDSALYLCASSLRRETYEQYFGPGTRLTVT.